Included here is one T cell receptor (beta chain) sequence, with context. This entry is derived from a study of identical twins. Using its own MiXCR run on the 5' RACE reads, TCRdb lists one record per CDR3 protein. Among 500,000 to 600,000 distinct CDR3 sequences listed, approximately 22% were seen once. Germline V gives CDR1 MNHEY, CDR2 SVGAGI. The CDR3 spans 15 residues. V lost 2 bases and J 5 bases, leaving 15 bases between the germline ends. The data were also submitted as part of a second study, on T cells expressing NK-cell markers. From that second work: In about six donors, dominant NKG2C+ clonotypes were roughly 1.0-7.5% of CD8+ T cells. There were several donors in whom these clonotypes also led the CD3+CD56-NKG2C+ fraction.

Sample: CD4+ T cells sorted from blood. The rearrangement uses TRBV6-5 and TRBJ2-5, with D possibly TRBD1 on 7 matching bases. The clonotype originates from a woman aged 18 to 35 in good health. The CDR3 is CASSYRQGGLETQYF. CDR3 DNA: TGTGCCAGCAGTTACCGACAGGGAGGTTTGGAGACCCAGTACTTC.